The clone carrying this TCR beta chain was counted once. Its target is unknown. The identical CDR3 is also encoded by other nucleotide sequences in the sample. Using immunoSEQ multiplex PCR, the repertoire was profiled, and TCRdb retains in-frame clones only, with some absent. The sample consists of some 1,900,000 clones, about 95% of them appearing once. This sample stems from a study of shared clonotypes between healthy human individuals. Only CD45RO-negative cells positively selected for CCR7 counted as naive CD8 cells, so terminally differentiated effector memory CD45RA+ cells were excluded. With 0 bases removed from V and 2 bases from J, the gap between germline ends came to 8 bases. Germline V lookup: CDR1 SGDLS, CDR2 YYNGEE. The CDR3 extends over 15 amino acids. Study outcomes and limitations: Naive subsets tended to show greater estimated richness than memory subsets.

The receptor was isolated from a man between 18 and 29 years old in good health. Sequencing was performed on naive CD8+ T cells sorted from blood. The genes are TRBV9 and TRBJ1-4; perhaps TRBD1 as D (6 bases). The CDR3 loop is CASSVGGATNEKLFF. The CDR3 DNA reads TGTGCCAGCAGCGTAGGGGGGGCCACTAATGAAAAACTGTTTTTT.